The 13 T cell receptor beta chains below were found in one sample sequenced in a study of blood T cell repertoires in COVID-19. The assay was immunoSEQ multiplex PCR, and TCRdb's table has in-frame clones only and misses some. Of 180,000 or so clones listed, about 85% are singletons. The material sequenced was peripheral blood. The receptor set was obtained from a man younger than 35 with acute or convalescent COVID-19.

This clone came up a few times. This chain links TRBV19 with TRBJ1-6; D ambiguous. V lost 3 bases, J lost 2 bases, and 11 bases lay in between. This CDR3 spans 16 amino acids. In germline, CDR1 is LNHDA, CDR2 SQIVND (reference sequence). The CDR3 DNA reads TGTGCCAGTAGTATGCTTCCCAACACCTATAATTCACCCCTCCACTTT. Its protein product is CASSMLPNTYNSPLHF.

The chain combines TRBV29-1 with TRBJ1-4; TRBD1 agrees at 8 bases. V lost 6 bases to trimming and J lost 3 bases; unmatched junction nucleotides: 6. This CDR3 contains 14 residues. Germline V gene data show CDR1 as SQVTM and CDR2 as ANQGSEA. This CDR3 is CSVKDRAANEKLFF. CDR3 DNA: TGCAGCGTCAAGGACAGGGCAGCTAATGAAAAACTGTTTTTT.

The chain employs TRBV28 and TRBJ2-4, with D uncertain. CDR1 and CDR2 (germline): MDHEN, SYDVKM. This CDR3 contains 17 residues. Trimming removed 5 bases from V and 0 bases from J, with 17 bases in between. The chain's CDR3 is CASSPPSASLAKNIQYF. CDR3 in DNA: TGTGCCAGCAGTCCGCCATCAGCGAGTCTAGCCAAAAACATTCAGTACTTC.

This chain links TRBV29-1 with TRBJ2-2; D gene ambiguous. Between the trimmed V and J ends, which lost 7 bases and 1 base, there was a span of 13 bases. CDR3 length: 14 amino acids. Germline V gives CDR1 SQVTM, CDR2 ANQGSEA. Here the CDR3 reads CSARLRMNTGELFF. The CDR3 DNA is TGCAGCGCCCGACTGAGGATGAACACCGGGGAGCTGTTTTTT.

J is TRBJ1-2 and V is TRBV5-8; 10 nucleotides match TRBD1. This CDR3 contains 16 residues. Germline assignment: CDR1 SGHTS and CDR2 YDEGEE. Unmatched junction bases numbered 11, after V lost 4 bases and J lost 5 bases. As DNA, the CDR3 is TGTGCCAGCAGCCTACCAGGACAGGGGGGGAGGTATGGCTACACCTTC. This translates into CASSLPGQGGRYGYTF. The variable domain in full, completed from reference TRBV5-8 and TRBJ1-2, reads EAGVTQSPTHLIKTRGQQATLRCSPISGHTSVYWYQQALGLGLQFLLWYDEGEERNRGNFPPRFSGRQFPNYSSELNVNALELEDSALYLCASSLPGQGGRYGYTFGSGTRLTVV.

The CDR3 spells CASSGGEEAGNTIYF. CDR3 DNA: TGTGCCAGCAGCGGGGGAGAAGAGGCTGGAAACACCATATATTTT. The chain carries TRBV9 and TRBJ1-3; D is unclear. V was cut by 3 bases and J by 2 bases, with 12 bases left in between. This CDR3 is 15 amino acids long. Looked up from germline, CDR1 is SGDLS and CDR2 is YYNGEE.

This chain connects TRBV5-1 to TRBJ2-1; 10 bases are a match to TRBD2. The CDR3 has 16 amino acids. The V segment lost 0 bases and the J segment 7 bases; nucleotides outside the gene matches: 7. CDR1 SGHRS and CDR2 YFSETQ come from the germline V gene. The CDR3 DNA reads TGCGCCAGCAGCTTGGGACAGCGGGGGGGCCGAAATGAGCAGTTCTTC. Protein product: CASSLGQRGGRNEQFF.

The rearrangement uses TRBV7-2 and TRBJ2-1; TRBD1 might be the D (6 bases). This CDR3 contains 15 residues. The V and J ends lost 3 bases and 2 bases respectively, with 11 bases between them. The germline V gene has CDR1 SGHTA and CDR2 FQGNSA. CDR3 region: CASSFDRPTYNEQFF. Here the CDR3 DNA reads TGTGCCAGCAGCTTCGACAGGCCGACCTACAATGAGCAGTTCTTC.

The chain employs TRBV5-8 and TRBJ2-2, with D maybe TRBD1 (5 bases). Germline CDR1 SGHTS, CDR2 YDEGEE. V was trimmed by 0 bases and J by 8 bases, leaving 11 bases between them. The CDR3 has 14 amino acids. CDR3 residues: CASSLVQGLGELFF. CDR3 bases: TGTGCCAGCAGCTTGGTTCAGGGCTTAGGGGAGCTGTTTTTT.

J is TRBJ1-5 and V is TRBV19; 7 bases fit TRBD1. CDR3 length: 15 residues. J gave up 6 bases and V 7 bases, and 12 bases lay outside the gene matches. Per germline, CDR1 LNHDA and CDR2 SQIVND (reference sequence). As DNA, the CDR3 is TGTGCCAGTAAAGACCGGACAGGTCTTAGTCAGCCCCAGCATTTT. Protein sequence: CASKDRTGLSQPQHF.

With regard to this clone: Other DNA sequences within the sample encode an identical CDR3. The rearrangement joins TRBV5-8 to TRBJ1-4; D is possibly TRBD1 (6 bases). This CDR3 region has 13 residues. CDR1 and CDR2 (germline): SGHTS, YDEGEE. V lost 5 bases, J lost 5 bases, and 10 bases lay in between. CDR3 DNA: TGTGCCAGCAGTGGGGGCTTGAATGAAAAACTGTTTTTT. This translates into CASSGGLNEKLFF.

The rearrangement links TRBV6-5 to TRBJ1-4; tentative D call: TRBD1 (6 bases). The CDR3 covers 15 residues. The germline gives CDR1 MNHEY, CDR2 SVGAGI. The ends were cut back, 0 bases at V and 8 bases at J, with 13 bases in the middle. The CDR3 region has the DNA TGTGCCAGCAGTTACTCTAAAGGGGGTGGAGAAAAACTGTTTTTT. Translated, it gives CASSYSKGGGEKLFF.

This clone was found a few times. The chain employs TRBV4-1 and TRBJ1-1, with D unclear. Germline V gene sequence: CDR1 MGHRA, CDR2 YSYEKL. The CDR3 sequence is 14 residues long. V gave up 0 bases and J gave up 1 base, with 6 bases separating them. CDR3 region: CASSQDLWNTEAFF. The DNA for the CDR3 is TGCGCCAGCAGCCAAGATCTTTGGAACACTGAAGCTTTCTTT.